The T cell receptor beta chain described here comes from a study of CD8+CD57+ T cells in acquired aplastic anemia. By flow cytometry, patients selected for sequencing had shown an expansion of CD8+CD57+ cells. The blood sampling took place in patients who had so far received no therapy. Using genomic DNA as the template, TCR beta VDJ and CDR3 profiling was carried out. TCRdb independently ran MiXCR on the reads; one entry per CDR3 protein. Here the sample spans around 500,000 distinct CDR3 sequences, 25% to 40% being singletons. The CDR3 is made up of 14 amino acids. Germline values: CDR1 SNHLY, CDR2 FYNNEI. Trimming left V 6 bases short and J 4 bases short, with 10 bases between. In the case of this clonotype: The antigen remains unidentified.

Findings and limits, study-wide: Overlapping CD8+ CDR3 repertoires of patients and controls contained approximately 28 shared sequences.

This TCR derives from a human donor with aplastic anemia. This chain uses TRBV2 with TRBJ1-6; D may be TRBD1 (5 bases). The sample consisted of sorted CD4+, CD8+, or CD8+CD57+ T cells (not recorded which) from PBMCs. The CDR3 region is CASRGDTYNSPLHF. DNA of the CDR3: TGTGCCAGCAGGGGGGATACATATAATTCACCCCTCCACTTT.